This T cell receptor beta chain was documented in a study of cytomegalovirus exposure and HLA in healthy donors. For the study at large: Later, an analysis reported that the 110 or so validation repertoires had used the same platform as the approximately 670 first-cohort repertoires. Study results and limitations: First-cohort TCR clusters tended to co-occur in the 95 to 150 validation repertoires, a later analysis found. Altogether, 164 TCR beta chains were recorded as cytomegalovirus-associated.

Note on this clone: The antigen is not known.

With V trimmed by 7 bases and J by 3 bases, 6 bases remained unmatched. Germline CDR1 and CDR2: SGDLS and YYNGEE. The CDR3 covers 14 residues. TCRdb keeps only in-frame clones here, not all; method: immunoSEQ multiplex PCR. The sample holds under 250,000 clones, 70% to 90% seen once. The sequence derives from a woman under 30 in good health and CMV-seronegative. This rearrangement joins TRBV9 to TRBJ2-1, with 8 bases matching TRBD2. The sample was PBMCs. CDR3: CASGLSGSYNEQFF. The DNA of the CDR3 is TGTGCCAGCGGCCTAAGCGGGAGCTACAATGAGCAGTTCTTC.